This TCR beta chain was captured in a study of glioma-infiltrating T cells. TCR alpha and beta CDR3 regions were amplified from RNA using iRepertoire nested multiplex PCR. In TCRdb, the multiplex PCR reads were re-called with MiXCR into one record per CDR3 protein. The table has tens of thousands of distinct CDR3 sequences, about 25% seen once. CDR1 and CDR2 from the germline V gene are LNHDA and SQIVND (reference sequence). The ends lost 4 bases at V and 4 bases at J; junction bases unmatched: 9. The CDR3 extends over 16 amino acids. The study's findings and limits: Non-neoplastic patients had below-expected tissue-blood divergence, while all gliomas exceeded expectation.

This clonotype was recorded many times. Its matching antigen is unknown. The receptor was isolated from a human donor with low-grade glioma or glioblastoma, undergoing nonglioma brain surgery, or in good health (not recorded which). The gene calls are TRBV19 and TRBJ2-5; TRBD1 agrees at 10 bases. Material: glioma tissue, nonneoplastic brain tissue, or PBMCs (not recorded which). CDR3 in DNA: TGTGCCAGTAGTACCTTTGGGACAGGGGACCGAGAGACCCAGTACTTC. This gives the protein CASSTFGTGDRETQYF. The full variable domain, its missing parts supplied by reference TRBV19 and TRBJ2-5, is DGGITQSPKYLFRKEGQNVTLSCEQNLNHDAMYWYRQDPGQGLRLIYYSQIVNDFQKGDIAEGYSVSREKKESFPLTVTSAQKNPTAFYLCASSTFGTGDRETQYFGPGTRLLVL.